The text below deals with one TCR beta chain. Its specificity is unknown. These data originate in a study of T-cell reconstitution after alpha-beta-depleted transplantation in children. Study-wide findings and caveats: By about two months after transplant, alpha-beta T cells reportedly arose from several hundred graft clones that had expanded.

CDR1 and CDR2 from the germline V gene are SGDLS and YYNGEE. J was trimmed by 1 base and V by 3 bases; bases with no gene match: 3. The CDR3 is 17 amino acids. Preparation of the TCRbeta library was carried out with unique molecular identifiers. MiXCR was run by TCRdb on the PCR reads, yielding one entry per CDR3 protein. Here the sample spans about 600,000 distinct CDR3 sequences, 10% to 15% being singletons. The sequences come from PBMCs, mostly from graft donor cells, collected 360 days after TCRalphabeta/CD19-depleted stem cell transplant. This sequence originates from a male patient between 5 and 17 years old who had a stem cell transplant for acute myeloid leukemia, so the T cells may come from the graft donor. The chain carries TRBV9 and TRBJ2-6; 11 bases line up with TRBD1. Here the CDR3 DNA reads TGTGCCAGCAGCGGGACAGGGGGCTTATCTGGGGCCAACGTCCTGACTTTC. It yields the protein CASSGTGGLSGANVLTF.